This passage covers 5 T cell receptor beta chains from one sample sequenced in a study of T cell changes during pregnancy in multiple sclerosis. TCRdb's copy holds only in-frame clones and misses some; the assay was immunoSEQ multiplex PCR. The repertoire holds tens of thousands of clones, with almost 90% as singletons. The sequencing used peripheral blood, collected after pregnancy. These receptors were taken from a female donor in good health, enrolled as a control in a pregnancy study.

The chain links TRBV28 to TRBJ2-7, with TRBD2 matching over 10 bases. CDR3 length equals 14 residues. The trim removed 1 base at V and 3 bases at J, leaving 0 bases unmatched. Germline values: CDR1 MDHEN, CDR2 SYDVKM. This CDR3 reads CASSLSSGGYEQYF. The CDR3 nucleotides read TGTGCCAGCAGTTTATCTAGCGGGGGCTACGAGCAGTACTTC.

This sequence joins TRBV11-2 and TRBJ2-1, with 7 nucleotides matching TRBD2. CDR3 length: 16 residues. V lost 3 bases and J lost 4; bases outside the gene matches: 9. Germline assignment: CDR1 SGHAT and CDR2 FQNNGV. CDR3 residues: CASSLKREGRYNEQFF. In nucleotides, the CDR3 is TGTGCCAGCAGCTTGAAGAGGGAGGGCCGATACAATGAGCAGTTCTTC.

This chain connects TRBV28 to TRBJ2-1; 11 bases line up with TRBD2. The junction had 11 bases not matched to a gene; V was cut back by 2 bases and J by 11 bases. This CDR3 spans 16 amino acids. Germline V gene lookup returns CDR1 MDHEN and CDR2 SYDVKM. CDR3 amino acids: CASSLGSGLAALKQFF. CDR3 coding DNA: TGTGCCAGCAGTTTAGGCTCGGGACTAGCGGCTCTGAAGCAGTTCTTC.

The chain recombines TRBV5-1 with TRBJ2-5, with 8 bases fitting TRBD2. The CDR3 runs to 16 residues. Unmatched junction bases numbered 15, after V lost 7 bases and J lost 4 bases. Germline lookup yields CDR1 SGHRS and CDR2 YFSETQ. CDR3 loop: CASRTGGLAGRETQYF. As DNA, the CDR3 is TGCGCCAGCCGAACGGGGGGGCTAGCGGGCCGAGAGACCCAGTACTTC.

The chain uses TRBV6-6 and TRBJ2-3; 7 bases match TRBD1. After removal of 4 bases from V and 2 bases from J, the junction contained 6 bases not matched to a gene. Per the germline V gene, CDR1 is MNHNY and CDR2 is SVGAGI (reference sequence). This CDR3 is 15 amino acids long. As DNA, the CDR3 is TGTGCCAGCAGTTCCCGGGACAGCCTCACAGATACGCAGTATTTT. It translates to CASSSRDSLTDTQYF.